Below, 21 T cell receptor beta chains from the same sample are listed, as sequenced in a study of technical replicates of blood from a few donors. Produced via immunoSEQ multiplex PCR; TCRdb's table is partial and in-frame only. Of just over 75,000 clones listed, approximately 93% are singletons. Sequencing was done on a sample of T cells isolated from PBMCs. These receptors originate from a human donor in good health.

The rearrangement uses TRBV30 and TRBJ2-5, with 9 bases lining up with TRBD2. The CDR3 is 17 amino acids. V lost 2 bases and J lost 5; bases outside the gene matches: 15. In germline, CDR1 is GTSNPN, CDR2 SVGIG (reference sequence). DNA of the CDR3: TGTGCCTGGAGTCCACGTAGCGGGAGTTCCCCCAGGGAGACCCAGTACTTC. As protein: CAWSPRSGSSPRETQYF. The whole variable domain, remainder taken from reference TRBV30 and TRBJ2-5, is SQTIHQWPATLVQPVGSPLSLECTVEGTSNPNLYWYRQAAGRGLQLLFYSVGIGQISSEVPQNLSASRPQDRQFILSSKKLLLSDSGFYLCAWSPRSGSSPRETQYFGPGTRLLVL.

The genes are TRBV11-2 and TRBJ2-7, with TRBD1 as a possible D gene (7 bases). The CDR3 runs 11 residues. V was trimmed by 5 bases and J by 12 bases, leaving 14 bases between them. Germline V lookup: CDR1 SGHAT, CDR2 FQNNGV. The CDR3, as DNA: TGTGCCAGCAGCGTCAGGGGGGACAGGTACTTC. Amino acids: CASSVRGDRYF. The complete variable domain, with remaining parts taken from reference TRBV11-2 and TRBJ2-7, reads EAGVAQSPRYKIIEKRQSVAFWCNPISGHATLYWYQQILGQGPKLLIQFQNNGVVDDSQLPKDRFSAERLKGVDSTLKIQPAKLEDSAVYLCASSVRGDRYFGPGTRLTVT.

The rearrangement joins TRBV6-1 to TRBJ1-5; D is possibly TRBD1 (6 bases). This CDR3 is built from 15 residues. The germline gives CDR1 MNHNS, CDR2 SASEGT. V lost 0 bases, J lost 5 bases, and 11 bases lay in between. The CDR3 protein is CASSEALTGYQPQHF. CDR3 coding DNA: TGTGCCAGCAGTGAAGCGCTGACAGGCTATCAGCCCCAGCATTTT.

The CDR3 reads CASKQYYSTDTQYF. Written as DNA, the CDR3 is TGTGCCAGTAAGCAGTACTATAGCACAGATACGCAGTATTTT. The J gene is TRBJ2-3, the V gene TRBV19; D gene uncertain. The CDR3 is 14 amino acids. V was trimmed by 7 bases and J by 0 bases, leaving 11 bases between them. Germline loops: CDR1 LNHDA, CDR2 SQIVND (reference sequence).

The chain links TRBV7-4 to TRBJ2-3, with 12 positions matching TRBD2. The CDR3 covers 17 residues. Germline-derived CDR1 and CDR2 are SGHVT and SQSDAQ. J was trimmed by 4 bases and V by 3 bases; bases with no gene match: 8. CDR3 coding DNA: TGTGCCAGCAGCTTGGACTGTCTAGCGGGGGGGGCAGATACGCAGTATTTT. It specifies CASSLDCLAGGADTQYF. The full variable domain, with the rest looked up from reference TRBV7-4 and TRBJ2-3, is GAGVSQSPRYKVAKRGRDVALRCDSISGHVTLYWYRQTLGQGSEVLTYSQSDAQRDKSGRPSGRFSAERPERSVSTLKIQRTEQGDSAVYLCASSLDCLAGGADTQYFGPGTRLTVL.

The chain couples TRBV6-5 to TRBJ1-1, with D tentatively TRBD1 (5 bases). CDR1 and CDR2 from the germline V gene are MNHEY and SVGAGI. This CDR3 has 14 amino acids. V was trimmed by 2 bases and J by 2 bases, leaving 9 bases between them. The CDR3 region has the DNA TGTGCCAGCAGTTACGACGGGGGTAACACTGAAGCTTTCTTT. Its translation is CASSYDGGNTEAFF.

The J gene is TRBJ1-1, the V gene TRBV4-1, with 8 bases identical to TRBD1. There are 13 residues in the CDR3. Germline-derived CDR1 and CDR2 are MGHRA and YSYEKL. J gave up 5 bases and V 6 bases, and 5 bases lay outside the gene matches. CDR3 nucleotide sequence: TGCGCCAGCAGTCAGGGGGCTGGAACTGAAGCTTTCTTT. This gives the protein CASSQGAGTEAFF.

This clone showed up just a few times. The chain combines TRBV27 with TRBJ1-2, with 7 positions matching TRBD1. V lost 4 bases and J lost 0; bases outside the gene matches: 11. The CDR3 is made up of 17 amino acids. Germline V gene lookup returns CDR1 MNHEY and CDR2 SMNVEV (reference sequence). The CDR3 loop reads CASSSEGAERANYGYTF. CDR3 nucleotides: TGTGCCAGCAGTTCCGAGGGGGCTGAAAGAGCTAACTATGGCTACACCTTC.

On this clone: Different DNA sequences within this sample yield the same CDR3. This chain joins TRBV5-1 and TRBJ2-7; TRBD1 matches 8 bases. CDR3 length: 14 amino acids. Germline trimming cut 4 bases from V and 4 bases from J; bases unmatched to any gene: 7. Germline V CDR1 and CDR2: SGHRS, YFSETQ. The CDR3 region is CASSPGQGEYEQYF. DNA of the CDR3: TGCGCCAGCAGCCCCGGACAGGGCGAATACGAGCAGTACTTC.

This chain links TRBV11-1 with TRBJ1-1; D is unresolved. Germline loops: CDR1 SGHAT, CDR2 FQDESV (reference sequence). The V gene lost 4 bases and the J gene lost 1 base, with 10 bases spanning the gap. The CDR3 loop spans 14 amino acids. The CDR3 DNA reads TGTGCCAGCAGCTCCCTCGACTGGAACACTGAAGCTTTCTTT. It translates to CASSSLDWNTEAFF.

The chain carries TRBV6-5 and TRBJ1-2; D is unresolved. There are 14 residues in the CDR3. The germline gives CDR1 MNHEY, CDR2 SVGAGI. Trimming took 2 bases from V and 3 from J, leaving 10 bases between them. CDR3 DNA sequence: TGTGCCAGCAGTTACCTTCCGGACTACTATGGCTACACCTTC. Translating gives CASSYLPDYYGYTF.

The V call is TRBV7-2, the J call TRBJ1-4; tentatively, D is TRBD1 (6 bases). V gave up 8 bases and J gave up 5 bases, with 18 bases separating them. The V gene's germline CDR1 is SGHTA and CDR2 FQGNSA. The CDR3 extends over 15 amino acids. CDR3 coding DNA: TGTGCCAGCGCCTCTACAGGGAGACCAAATGAAAAACTGTTTTTT. This encodes CASASTGRPNEKLFF.

The chain combines TRBV6-1 with TRBJ1-5; D remains unclear. Germline V gene data show CDR1 as MNHNS and CDR2 as SASEGT. Between the trimmed V and J ends, which lost 3 bases and 4 bases, there was a span of 16 bases. The CDR3 runs 16 residues. CDR3 residues: CASSDGWASSNQPQHF. The CDR3 DNA is TGTGCCAGCAGTGACGGATGGGCTTCGTCGAATCAGCCCCAGCATTTT.

V and J are TRBV5-1 and TRBJ2-3, with 11 bases identical to TRBD2. The CDR3 totals 15 residues. CDR1 is SGHRS, CDR2 YFSETQ, per germline. V gave up 2 bases and J gave up 1 base; unmatched junction bases: 0. The CDR3 coding sequence is TGCGCCAGCAGCTTACTAGCGGGGGGCACAGATACGCAGTATTTT. Protein sequence: CASSLLAGGTDTQYF. Based on the CDR3 plus reference TRBV5-1 and TRBJ2-3, the full variable domain is KAGVTQTPRYLIKTRGQQVTLSCSPISGHRSVSWYQQTPGQGLQFLFEYFSETQRNKGNFPGRFSGRQFSNSRSEMNVSTLELGDSALYLCASSLLAGGTDTQYFGPGTRLTVL.

This sequence joins TRBV6-1 and TRBJ1-4, with D possibly being TRBD1 (6 bases). Germline CDR1 MNHNS, CDR2 SASEGT. The CDR3 contains 14 residues. The V end was cut by 7 bases, the J end by 7 bases, with 16 bases between. Written as DNA, the CDR3 is TGTGCCAGCAAGGTAACGGGGGGCAGTGAAAAACTGTTTTTT. Amino acid sequence: CASKVTGGSEKLFF.

This rearrangement joins TRBV15 to TRBJ2-7; D may be TRBD2 (5 bases). The CDR3 consists of 16 residues. Looked up from germline, CDR1 is LNHNV and CDR2 is YYDKDF (reference sequence). V was trimmed by 0 bases and J by 3 bases, leaving 15 bases between them. The CDR3 loop is CATSREGASSYYEQYF. The CDR3 DNA follows: TGTGCCACCAGCAGAGAAGGCGCTAGCTCTTACTACGAGCAGTACTTC.

The V and J genes are TRBV4-1 and TRBJ2-7; tentatively, D is TRBD1 (6 bases). The CDR3 has 14 amino acids. Germline CDR1 MGHRA, CDR2 YSYEKL. The V end lost 4 bases, the J end lost 0 bases, and 10 bases lay between the germline ends. The CDR3 sequence is CASSPDRPSYEQYF. The CDR3 region has the DNA TGCGCCAGCAGCCCCGACAGGCCCTCCTACGAGCAGTACTTC.

In DNA form, the CDR3 reads TGTGCCAGCAGTGCCGACAGGGGAGAGAACACCGGGGAGCTGTTTTTT. Translating it yields CASSADRGENTGELFF. The gene calls are TRBV6-6 and TRBJ2-2; TRBD1 agrees at 8 bases. The CDR3 extends over 16 amino acids. Trimming took 5 bases from V and 1 from J; bases not matched to a gene: 6. The V gene's germline CDR1 is MNHNY and CDR2 SVGAGI (reference sequence).

The V and J genes are TRBV4-1 and TRBJ1-5, with D tentatively TRBD1 (5 bases). V lost 3 bases and J lost 1, with 10 bases in between. Germline CDR1 is MGHRA and CDR2 is YSYEKL. The CDR3 runs 15 residues. CDR3 loop: CASSHRVASNQPQHF. In DNA, the CDR3 is TGCGCCAGCAGCCACAGGGTGGCAAGCAATCAGCCCCAGCATTTT.

The chain links TRBV7-3 to TRBJ2-2; 8 bases match TRBD2. The junction had 9 bases not matched to a gene; V was cut back by 5 bases and J by 4 bases. Germline CDR1 reads SGHTA; CDR2 reads FQGTGA. The CDR3 has 16 amino acids. The CDR3 nucleotides read TGTGCCAGCAGCACCGGGAGGGATCTTAGCACCGGGGAGCTGTTTTTT. Translation: CASSTGRDLSTGELFF.

The CDR3 reads CASSPNLLIDRGEKLFF. Here the CDR3 DNA reads TGTGCCAGCAGCCCCAACCTCCTCATAGATAGGGGTGAAAAACTGTTTTTT. V usage is TRBV7-9 and J usage is TRBJ1-4; possibly TRBD1 for D (5 bases). The CDR3 has 17 residues. The ends were cut back, 5 bases at V and 7 bases at J, with 23 bases in the middle. Germline CDR1 reads SEHNR; CDR2 reads FQNEAQ (reference sequence).